This T cell receptor beta chain was recorded in a study of shared clonotypes between healthy human individuals (dated by TCRdb to 2018 to 2021). A note on the overall study: The cohort included three men and a couple of women between 18 and 49 years of age. To estimate repertoire size and how much clonotypes are shared between individuals, the study performed deep sequencing of blood TCR repertoires from a few healthy adults. Different laboratories and diverse techniques were used to prepare libraries and sequence TCR repertoires, to increase sequencing depth and limit assay-specific biases. Each donor's leukapheresis produced roughly between roughly 0.85 and 9 billion PBMCs.

Donors were healthy HIV-negative adults with no recently reported acute infections or vaccinations. Only Caucasian adults living in Nashville, Tennessee, USA were represented among the donors. For unsorted samples, 90 million or so PBMCs were counted, and genomic DNA was extracted using the QIAamp DNA Blood Mini kit. After blood collection by leukapheresis, PBMCs were isolated using Ficoll-Histopaque density gradient centrifugation and then cryopreserved in the vapor phase of liquid nitrogen. Using the deep immunoSEQ assay, TCR CDR3 regions were amplified from genomic DNA by multiplex PCR. Extracted genomic DNA from each cell subset was spread evenly across all wells of several immunoSEQ 96-well plates, with each plate serving as a replicate. For unsorted PBMC, 250 to 350 ng of genomic DNA, equivalent to about 30,000 T cell genomes, went into each replicate PCR. Ten immunoSEQ deep assay plates were used to sequence the unsorted PBMC genomic DNA. The purified libraries were quantified using a Qubit 3.0 fluorometer, sized with a Bioanalyzer 2100, and then quantified again using the KAPA Library Quantification kit. Every immunoSEQ 96-well plate was sequenced on a dedicated single-read 150-cycle Illumina NextSeq 550 flow cell. From the authors' description of their analysis: Because the immunoSEQ output included only junctional sequences and no quality scores, the filtering could not be the same as the filtering used for full-length reads. To assign V/J genes and CDR3, sequences were annotated using PyIR, a Python wrapper for IgBLAST v1.9, with IMGT germline references. Any read was removed if the V/J assignment was weak (E-value above 1e-6), the CDR3 was missing, or the read contained stop codons, out-of-frame junctions, or ambiguous translated residues. V3J clonotypes were defined as sequences sharing an identical inferred V gene, J gene, and CDR3 amino acid sequence. The percentage overlap between two repertoires was calculated by dividing the number of shared unique clonotypes by the size of the smaller repertoire. Richness of each repertoire was evaluated using RTK rarefaction, the Chao1 estimator, and Recon v2.1 estimates of unobserved clonotypes. Not all clones reach the TCRdb copy of this immuneACCESS table, which keeps in-frame sequences only. Checked studies attribute under half of the gap to unresolved V genes and leave the rest unexplained. The V and J calls and clone size were taken over from that table, and D and trimming were inferred from the DNA. The sample table lists about 450,000 clones, 70% to 80% of them with a count of one. Of the sample, roughly an eighth is held by the ten largest clones.

Broad study findings and their caveats: Pairwise subsampling led to the expectation that sequencing depth would affect the degree of clonotype sharing among donors. Only blood was sampled, and tissue TCR repertoires likely differ from those in blood. The genetic and exposure-history diversity represented was limited by the small number of donors.

Reading the germline V gene gives CDR1 MDHEN and CDR2 SYDVKM. From cysteine to phenylalanine, the CDR3 is 14 amino acids long. The only DNA kept is the CDR3, 42 bases in frame from the first base. Trimming takes 6 bases from V and 8 bases from J, and the germline ends sit 16 bases apart. Comments on this clone: No cognate antigen has been identified for it. Per-base quality was not reported, and no clone a single base away is much larger than it.

The chain joins TRBV28 to TRBJ1-4, with the D gene too uncertain to name. The receptor was isolated from a woman between 40 and 55 years old in good health. Some clones in this sample may be carry-over from other donors' samples. The sequenced sample was PBMCs. The nucleotide sequence reads TGTGCCAGCAGCCCGAACGATCCAATGGAAAAACTGTTTTTT. Its amino acids are CASSPNDPMEKLFF.